These T cell receptor beta chains were read from a single sample in a study of immune heterogeneity within non-small cell lung tumors. TCRdb used MiXCR to reprocess the multiplex PCR reads, holding one entry per CDR3 protein. The top ten clones hold more than 3% of a sample with approximately 11,000 distinct CDR3 sequences, 15% to 25% of them seen once. The sample taken for sequencing was lung tumor tissue. The receptors here all came from a man in his fifties or sixties with non-small cell lung cancer. Both conserved end residues are part of each CDR3. The D gene is left open where the match is weak. Not all rows give a size; the values are once, few, many and, for expanded clones, a class.

clone_size	d_call	j_call	v_call	cdr3_nt	cdr3_aa
many	TRBD1	TRBJ1-1	TRBV19	TGTGCCAGTAGTACCGGGGACAGGCTGAACACTGAAGCTTTCTTT	CASSTGDRLNTEAFF
NA	NA	TRBJ1-4	TRBV15	TGTGCCACCAGCAGAGATAAGGGGATTACTAATGAAAAACTGTTTTTT	CATSRDKGITNEKLFF
few	TRBD2	TRBJ2-3	TRBV18	TGTGCCAGCTCACCGCGTTGGCGGGAGCTCCAGGATACGCAGTATTTT	CASSPRWRELQDTQYF
medium-sized	NA	TRBJ1-1	TRBV7-8	TGTGCCAGCAGCTTAAAAGGACAAACTGAAGCTTTCTTT	CASSLKGQTEAFF
NA	NA	TRBJ1-1	TRBV5-5	TGTGCCAGCTTTGACAGTCTGGGCACTGAAGCTTTCTTT	CASFDSLGTEAFF
few	NA	TRBJ1-1	TRBV5-1	TGCGCCAGCAAGGTAGCGGGCTGGGGGGGCACTGAAGCTTTCTTT	CASKVAGWGGTEAFF
medium-sized	NA	TRBJ2-7	TRBV20-1	TGCAGTGCCGAGAATAAGGCCCTTTTGGGGGGTATCTCCTACGAGCAGTACTTC	CSAENKALLGGISYEQYF
few	NA	TRBJ1-1	TRBV9	TGTGCCAGCAGCGTTGGAGGGACCACTGAAGCTTTCTTT	CASSVGGTTEAFF
medium-sized	TRBD1	TRBJ1-2	TRBV10-3	TGTGCCATCAGTAACCGACAGGGCGGCTACACCTTC	CAISNRQGGYTF
NA	TRBD2	TRBJ2-5	TRBV18	TGTGCCAGCTCACGGACTAGCGGAGAGACCCAGTACTTC	CASSRTSGETQYF
NA	TRBD1	TRBJ1-5	TRBV5-1	TGCGCCAGCAGCTTACAGGGGCCCCCCAATCAGCCCCAGCATTTT	CASSLQGPPNQPQHF
NA	TRBD1	TRBJ1-5	TRBV29-1	TGCAGCGTCATGGAAGTCGGGACAGGGGGTTTGCAGCCCCAGCATTTT	CSVMEVGTGGLQPQHF
medium-sized	TRBD2	TRBJ2-1	TRBV6-1	TGTGCCAGCAGTTCTAGCGGGAGCGGGGTCTACAATGAGCAGTTCTTC	CASSSSGSGVYNEQFF
medium-sized	NA	TRBJ2-3	TRBV3-1	TGTGCCAGCAAGCCCGGTGCCGAAGATACGCAGTATTTT	CASKPGAEDTQYF
medium-sized	TRBD2	TRBJ2-7	TRBV27	TGTGCCACCACGGGGCGGGAGGGATACGAGCAGTACTTC	CATTGREGYEQYF
many	TRBD1	TRBJ2-2	TRBV20-1	TGCAGTGCTAGGGAGGACAGGGGGGACACCGGGGAGCTGTTTTTT	CSAREDRGDTGELFF
medium-sized	TRBD1	TRBJ1-2	TRBV2	TGTGCCAGCAGTGATTCGGGACAGGGGGCTTTTGGCTACACCTTC	CASSDSGQGAFGYTF
medium-sized	NA	TRBJ1-4	TRBV27	TGTGCCAGCAGTCTTGGATTCGGGGAAAAACTGTTTTTT	CASSLGFGEKLFF
NA	NA	TRBJ2-3	TRBV2	TGTGCCTCCCTTCGCCCGGGGGATACGCAGTATTTT	CASLRPGDTQYF
medium-sized	NA	TRBJ2-7	TRBV6-1	TGTGCCAGCAGCCAACCCCCGGGACACAAATACGAGCAGTACTTC	CASSQPPGHKYEQYF
medium-sized	NA	TRBJ2-3	TRBV10-1	TGCGCCAGCAGTGATTCTATGGCGGATACGCAGTATTTT	CASSDSMADTQYF
NA	NA	TRBJ1-1	TRBV20-1	TGCAGTGCTAGAGGGCAGAAGAACACTGAAGCTTTCTTT	CSARGQKNTEAFF
medium-sized	NA	TRBJ2-5	TRBV12-3/TRBV12-4	TGTGCCAGCAGTGTTGGACTGATGGAGACCCAGTACTTC	CASSVGLMETQYF
medium-sized	TRBD1	TRBJ2-2	TRBV20-1	TGCAGTGCGCCGAGGGGTGGACAGGGAATCCCCGGGGAGCTGTTTTTT	CSAPRGGQGIPGELFF
few	TRBD2	TRBJ2-3	TRBV7-9	TGTGCCAGCAGCCGCGATGCGGGAGGTGGCACAGATACGCAGTATTTT	CASSRDAGGGTDTQYF
few	TRBD1	TRBJ2-3	TRBV2	TGTGCCAGCATCGGACAGGGGCCAGATACGCAGTATTTT	CASIGQGPDTQYF
many	TRBD1	TRBJ2-5	TRBV3-1	TGTGCCAGCAGCCAAGATCACAGGGGAGAGACCCAGTACTTC	CASSQDHRGETQYF
many	NA	TRBJ2-1	TRBV12-3/TRBV12-4	TGTGCCAGCAGAAGGGACTCCTACAATGAGCAGTTCTTC	CASRRDSYNEQFF
few	TRBD2	TRBJ2-2	TRBV7-3	TGTGCCAGCAGCTTGGGCAGCGGGACCACCGGGGAGCTGTTTTTT	CASSLGSGTTGELFF
medium-sized	NA	TRBJ2-1	TRBV20-1	TGCAGTGCTAGAGCGTTGGGCCAAACGGGGGAGCAGTTCTTC	CSARALGQTGEQFF
medium-sized	NA	TRBJ2-7	TRBV5-1	TGCGCCAGCAGCTTGTATCCTGAAAACTACGAGCAGTACTTC	CASSLYPENYEQYF
NA	TRBD2	TRBJ2-1	TRBV30	TGTGCCTGGACTAGCGGGAGCTCCTACAATGAGCAGTTCTTC	CAWTSGSSYNEQFF
NA	NA	TRBJ1-1	TRBV30	TGTGCCGCAACTCCCCCGGACCGACGGAACACTGAAGCTTTCTTT	CAATPPDRRNTEAFF
many	TRBD2	TRBJ2-1	TRBV27	TGTGCCAGCAGTGACACTAGCGGGCGCGCTCGACAGTTCTTC	CASSDTSGRARQFF
NA	TRBD1	TRBJ2-7	TRBV5-1	TGCGCCAGCAGCCAAGGACAGGGGGGGTACGAGCAGTACTTC	CASSQGQGGYEQYF
medium-sized	NA	TRBJ2-2	TRBV5-1	TGCGCCAGCAGCTTGGACCTTCCGGGGGCGAGCACCGGGGAGCTGTTTTTT	CASSLDLPGASTGELFF
many	NA	TRBJ1-3	TRBV10-3	TGTGCCATCACTATGACAGGCGCCCCATCCTCTGGAAACACCATATATTTT	CAITMTGAPSSGNTIYF
medium-sized	TRBD1	TRBJ2-7	TRBV11-3	TGTGCCAGCACCTTAGGTACAGGGGGTCGCTACGAGCAGTACTTC	CASTLGTGGRYEQYF
NA	NA	TRBJ1-1	TRBV20-1	TGCAGTGGGGGGCAGGGCACTGAAGCTTTCTTT	CSGGQGTEAFF
medium-sized	NA	TRBJ1-4	TRBV12-3/TRBV12-4	TGTGCCAGCAGTCTCCGGGACGCGAATGAAAAACTGTTTTTT	CASSLRDANEKLFF
medium-sized	NA	TRBJ2-7	TRBV12-3/TRBV12-4	TGTGCCAGCAGTTTAGACTACCCCGGGGAGCAGTACTTC	CASSLDYPGEQYF
NA	NA	TRBJ1-1	TRBV12-3/TRBV12-4	TGTGCCAGCAGAGAACGGATGAACACTGAAGCTTTCTTT	CASRERMNTEAFF
NA	TRBD2	TRBJ2-7	TRBV5-5	TGTGCCAGCAGCCCCAACCCTACTAGCGGGAGCGACGAGCAGTACTTC	CASSPNPTSGSDEQYF
NA	TRBD2	TRBJ2-1	TRBV24-1	TGTGCCACCCGGGCCGGGACTAGCGGGATTCGGGATGAGCAGTTCTTC	CATRAGTSGIRDEQFF
NA	TRBD2	TRBJ2-1	TRBV20-1	TGCAGTGCTAGAGTAAAGCGGGAGCGAAACAATGAGCAGTTCTTC	CSARVKRERNNEQFF
many	NA	TRBJ2-7	TRBV2	TGTGCCAGCAGTGAAGGCAGGGGAGGCGAGCAGTACTTC	CASSEGRGGEQYF
medium-sized	TRBD1	TRBJ2-2	TRBV4-1	TGCGCCAGCAGCCAATCCCTGGGGACAGGGGACACCGGGGAGCTGTTTTTT	CASSQSLGTGDTGELFF
NA	NA	TRBJ2-5	TRBV11-3	TGTGCCAGCAGCAAAGGAGACCCCAGAGAGACCCAGTACTTC	CASSKGDPRETQYF
NA	NA	TRBJ2-5	TRBV25-1	TGTGCCAGCAGTAGACAGGTTCGGGAGACCCAGTACTTC	CASSRQVRETQYF
medium-sized	TRBD1	TRBJ2-7	TRBV5-1	TGCGCCAGCAGCTTGCAGGGGGCCTCTACTGTCGGCGAGCAGTACTTC	CASSLQGASTVGEQYF